This T cell receptor beta chain was recovered during a study of T-cell reconstitution after alpha-beta-depleted transplantation in children. This clonotype was counted between two and nine times. Unique molecular identifiers were incorporated during preparation of the TCRbeta library. TCRdb reprocessed the PCR reads via MiXCR and lists one record per CDR3 protein. The sample lists around 200,000 distinct CDR3 sequences; around 10% were seen once. In germline, CDR1 is SGHDT, CDR2 YYEEEE. This CDR3 has 17 residues. Unmatched junction bases numbered 10, after V lost 0 bases and J lost 2 bases. This receptor was obtained from a human donor who donated a stem cell graft to a child with acute lymphoblastic leukemia. The source material was PBMCs from the stem cell graft donor, sampled from the stem cell graft. The chain combines TRBV5-6 with TRBJ2-7; the match to TRBD1 covers 8 bases. CDR3 bases: TGTGCCAGCAGCTTGGGGACCAGGGGGCTCCCTCCCTACGAGCAGTACTTC. It encodes CASSLGTRGLPPYEQYF.